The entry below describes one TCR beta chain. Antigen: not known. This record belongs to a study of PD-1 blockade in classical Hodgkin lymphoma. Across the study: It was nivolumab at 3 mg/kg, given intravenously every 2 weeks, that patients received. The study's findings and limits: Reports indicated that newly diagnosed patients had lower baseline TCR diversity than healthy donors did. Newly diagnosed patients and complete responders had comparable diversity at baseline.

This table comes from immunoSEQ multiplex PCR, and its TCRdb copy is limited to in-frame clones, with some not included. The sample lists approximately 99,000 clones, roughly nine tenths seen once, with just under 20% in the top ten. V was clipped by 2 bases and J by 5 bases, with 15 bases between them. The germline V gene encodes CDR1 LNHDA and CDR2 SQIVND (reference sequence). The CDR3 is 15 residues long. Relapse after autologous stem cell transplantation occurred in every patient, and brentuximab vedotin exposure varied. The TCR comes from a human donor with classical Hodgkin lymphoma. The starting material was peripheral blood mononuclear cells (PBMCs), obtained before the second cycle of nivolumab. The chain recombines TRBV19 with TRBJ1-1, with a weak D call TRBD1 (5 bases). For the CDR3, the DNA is TGTGCCAGTAGTATACCTATGGGACCGAGGACTGAAGCTTTCTTT. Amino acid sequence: CASSIPMGPRTEAFF.